This T cell receptor (beta chain) was sequenced for a study of shared clonotypes between healthy human individuals. Study-wide findings and caveats: Blood was the only sampled material, and tissue repertoires likely differ. Clonotype sharing levels among donors were expected to vary with sequencing depth. It was the few donors that limited the genetic and exposure-history diversity represented.

The protocol was immunoSEQ multiplex PCR, while the TCRdb copy is restricted to in-frame clones and leaves out a portion. In the table there are about 2,500,000 clones, over 85% of which are singletons. To note about this clone: What it binds is not known.

Trimming took 5 bases from V and 2 from J, leaving 11 bases between them. Germline values: CDR1 SGHVS, CDR2 FNYEAQ. The CDR3 is made up of 14 amino acids. The sequence derives from a man younger than 35 in good health. The V and J genes are TRBV7-6 and TRBJ2-3; D tentatively reads TRBD1 or TRBD2 (5 bases each). What was sequenced was naive CD4+ T cells sorted from blood. Noted subset: CD45RA+ positively selected. Written as DNA, the CDR3 is TGTGCCAGCAGCCCTCTGGGACCCACAGATACGCAGTATTTT. It specifies CASSPLGPTDTQYF.